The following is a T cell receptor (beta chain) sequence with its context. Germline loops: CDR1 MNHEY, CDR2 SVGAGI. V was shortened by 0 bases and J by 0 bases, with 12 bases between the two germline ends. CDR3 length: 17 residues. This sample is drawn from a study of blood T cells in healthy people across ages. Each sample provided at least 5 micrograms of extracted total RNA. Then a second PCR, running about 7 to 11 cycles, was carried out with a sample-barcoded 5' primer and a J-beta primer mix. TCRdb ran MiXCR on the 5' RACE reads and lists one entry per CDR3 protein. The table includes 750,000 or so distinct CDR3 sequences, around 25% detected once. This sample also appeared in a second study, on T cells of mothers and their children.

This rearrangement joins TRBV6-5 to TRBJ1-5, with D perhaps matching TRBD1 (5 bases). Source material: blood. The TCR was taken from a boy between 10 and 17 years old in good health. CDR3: CASSYSRGVGSNQPQHF. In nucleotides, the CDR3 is TGTGCCAGCAGTTACTCCCGAGGGGTCGGTAGCAATCAGCCCCAGCATTTT.